The sequence of this T cell receptor beta chain was determined in a study of blood T cell repertoires in COVID-19 (dated by TCRdb to 2018 to 2021). About the investigation overall: Samples covering the acute and convalescent phases of COVID-19 were provided by collaborators in the United States, Italy and Spain. The prospective study material was composed of cDNA or gDNA derived from T cells, B-cell-depleted T cells, or PBMCs. The dataset comprised deeply sampled blood TCRbeta repertoires from subjects exposed to, actively infected with, or recovered from COVID-19. The repertoires were released in a freely available public database meant as a resource for research on the immune response to SARS-CoV-2. Samples were obtained from the ongoing ImmuneRACE study (first 160 participants) and from 1,000 to 1,500 subjects provided by 6 global collaborators. Nearly every sample came with metadata listing a de-identified subject ID, COVID-19 status, age in years and sex. Where available, HLA class I and class II types were obtained from metadata supplied by the sample provider rather than from assay-based typing.

Overall study results and their limits: The quantity of clinical and demographic metadata differed by source and by participant and was supplied without curation.

In the prospective study, participants were about 18 to 95 years old, resided in 24 geographic areas of the United States, and were enrolled through a virtual design. Cohort assignment in the prospective study relied on participant-reported clinical history from a screening survey and a study questionnaire. In the prospective study, whole blood, serum and a nasopharyngeal or oropharyngeal swab were collected from each participant by mobile phlebotomists. Over an approximately two-month period, participants in the prospective study had the option of providing additional blood draws and questionnaires. Prospective study blood samples were shipped either frozen or at room temperature before DNA extraction. TCRbeta CDR3 regions were amplified from genomic DNA by means of the immunoSEQ Assay, a bias-controlled multiplex PCR. In the paper's pipeline: The number of nucleated cells in each sample was estimated by amplification of reference gene primers within the assay. To quantify the absolute abundance of each unique TCRbeta CDR3 rearrangement, sequence reads were collapsed and filtered. For each sample, productive Simpson clonality was calculated by taking the square root of Simpson's diversity index across productive rearrangements. Not all clones reach the TCRdb copy of this immuneACCESS table, which keeps in-frame sequences only. Checked studies attribute under half of the gap to unresolved V genes and leave the rest unexplained. That table gives V, J and clone size, and the DNA gave D and trimming. This sample gives 300,000 to 350,000 clones in total; about 90% of them show up just once. The top ten hold approximately 4.3% of the sample.

This clone was seen a handful of times. Its antigen is still unknown. No base-level quality is on record; no much larger clone is a single base apart. Looking up the germline V gene yields CDR1 SGHRS and CDR2 YFSETQ. V is clipped by 3 bases and J by 0 bases, and the sequence between their germline boundaries is 12 bases long. The CDR3 numbers 15 residues from cysteine through phenylalanine. Kept here is only the CDR3 DNA, which spans 45 bases and is read in frame from base 1. This receptor was identified in a woman aged 18-35 years with acute COVID-19. The chain is assembled from TRBV5-1 and TRBJ1-1, and possibly TRBD1, on 6 matching bases. Input material: PBMCs or T cells enriched from blood (not recorded which). The CDR3 protein is CASSSITGLNTEAFF. The DNA reads TGCGCCAGCAGCTCAATAACAGGGTTGAACACTGAAGCTTTCTTT. Extended through the reference TRBV5-1 and TRBJ1-1 proteins, this CDR3 yields the full variable domain: KAGVTQTPRYLIKTRGQQVTLSCSPISGHRSVSWYQQTPGQGLQFLFEYFSETQRNKGNFPGRFSGRQFSNSRSEMNVSTLELGDSALYLCASSSITGLNTEAFFGQGTRLTVV.